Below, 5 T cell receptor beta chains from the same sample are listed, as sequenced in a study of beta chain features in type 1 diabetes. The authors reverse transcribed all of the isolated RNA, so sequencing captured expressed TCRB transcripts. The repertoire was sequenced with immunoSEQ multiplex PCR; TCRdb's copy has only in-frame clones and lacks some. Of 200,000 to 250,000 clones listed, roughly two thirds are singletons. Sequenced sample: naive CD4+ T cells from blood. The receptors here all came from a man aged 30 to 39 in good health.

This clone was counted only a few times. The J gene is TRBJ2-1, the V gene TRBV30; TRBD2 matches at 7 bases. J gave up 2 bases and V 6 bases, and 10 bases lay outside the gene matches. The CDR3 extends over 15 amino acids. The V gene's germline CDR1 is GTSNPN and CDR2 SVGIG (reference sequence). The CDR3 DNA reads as TGTGCCTGCCTCGAAGGCGGGAGACCCTACAATGAGCAGTTCTTC. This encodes CACLEGGRPYNEQFF.

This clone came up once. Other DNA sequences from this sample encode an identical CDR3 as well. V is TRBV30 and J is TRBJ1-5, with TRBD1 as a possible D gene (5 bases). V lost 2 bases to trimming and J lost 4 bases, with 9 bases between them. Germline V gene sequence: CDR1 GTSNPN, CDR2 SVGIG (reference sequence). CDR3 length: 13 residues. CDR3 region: CAWSKQGNQPQHF. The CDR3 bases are TGTGCCTGGAGTAAGCAGGGTAATCAGCCCCAGCATTTT.

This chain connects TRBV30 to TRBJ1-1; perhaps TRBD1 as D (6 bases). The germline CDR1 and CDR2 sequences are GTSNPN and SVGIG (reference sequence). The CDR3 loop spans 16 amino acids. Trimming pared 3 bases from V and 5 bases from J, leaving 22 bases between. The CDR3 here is CAWRPAYTGRGTEAFF. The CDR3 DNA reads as TGTGCCTGGAGGCCCGCTTACACAGGGCGGGGGACTGAAGCTTTCTTT.

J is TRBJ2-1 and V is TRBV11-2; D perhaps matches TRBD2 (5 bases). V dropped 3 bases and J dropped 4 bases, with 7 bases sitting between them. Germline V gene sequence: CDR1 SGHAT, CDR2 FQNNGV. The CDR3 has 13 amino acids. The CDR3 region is CASSLGGYNEQFF. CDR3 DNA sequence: TGTGCCAGCAGCTTGGGCGGGTACAATGAGCAGTTCTTC.

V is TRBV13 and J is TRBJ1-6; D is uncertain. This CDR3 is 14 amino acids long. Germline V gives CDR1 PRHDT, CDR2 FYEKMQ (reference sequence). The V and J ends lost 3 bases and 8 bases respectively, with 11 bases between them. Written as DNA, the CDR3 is TGTGCCAGCAGCTTGAGAGGGCGAGATTCACCCCTCCACTTT. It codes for CASSLRGRDSPLHF.